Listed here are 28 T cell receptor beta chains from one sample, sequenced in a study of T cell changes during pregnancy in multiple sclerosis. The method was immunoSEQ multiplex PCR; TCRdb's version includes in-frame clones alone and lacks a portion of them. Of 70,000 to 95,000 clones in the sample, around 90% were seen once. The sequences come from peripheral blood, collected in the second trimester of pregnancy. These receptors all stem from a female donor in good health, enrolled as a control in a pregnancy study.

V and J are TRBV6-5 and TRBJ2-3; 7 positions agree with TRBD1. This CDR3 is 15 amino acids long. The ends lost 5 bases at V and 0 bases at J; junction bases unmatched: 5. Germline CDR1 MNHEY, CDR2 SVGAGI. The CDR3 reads CASSLRQGSTDTQYF. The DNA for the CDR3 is TGTGCCAGCAGTCTCCGACAGGGCAGCACAGATACGCAGTATTTT.

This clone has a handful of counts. CDR3 sequence (DNA): TGTGCCGGGCGGGACAGCATGGGAGGAGCTTTCTTT. It yields the protein CAGRDSMGGAFF. The chain recombines TRBV6-6 with TRBJ1-1; 7 nucleotides align to TRBD1. J was trimmed by 10 bases and V by 11 bases; bases with no gene match: 13. Germline CDR1 and CDR2: MNHNY and SVGAGI (reference sequence). The CDR3 consists of 12 residues.

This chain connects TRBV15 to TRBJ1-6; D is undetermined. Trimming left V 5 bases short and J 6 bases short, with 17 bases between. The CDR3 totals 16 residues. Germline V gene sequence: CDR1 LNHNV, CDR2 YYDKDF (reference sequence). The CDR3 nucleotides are TGTGCCACCAGCTTCGGTAGCGGGTCGGGTAATTCACCCCTCCACTTT. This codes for CATSFGSGSGNSPLHF. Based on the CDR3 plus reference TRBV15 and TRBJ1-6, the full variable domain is DAMVIQNPRYQVTQFGKPVTLSCSQTLNHNVMYWYQQKSSQAPKLLFHYYDKDFNNEADTPDNFQSRRPNTSFCFLDIRSPGLGDTAMYLCATSFGSGSGNSPLHFGNGTRLTVT.

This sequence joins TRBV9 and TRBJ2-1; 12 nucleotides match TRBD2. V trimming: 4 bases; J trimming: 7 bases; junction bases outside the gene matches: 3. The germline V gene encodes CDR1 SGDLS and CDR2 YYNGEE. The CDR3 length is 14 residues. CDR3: CASSPSGGANEQFF. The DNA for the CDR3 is TGTGCCAGCAGCCCTAGCGGGGGGGCGAATGAGCAGTTCTTC. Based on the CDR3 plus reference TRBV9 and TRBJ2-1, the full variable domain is DSGVTQTPKHLITATGQRVTLRCSPRSGDLSVYWYQQSLDQGLQFLIQYYNGEERAKGNILERFSAQQFPDLHSELNLSSLELGDSALYFCASSPSGGANEQFFGPGTRLTVL.

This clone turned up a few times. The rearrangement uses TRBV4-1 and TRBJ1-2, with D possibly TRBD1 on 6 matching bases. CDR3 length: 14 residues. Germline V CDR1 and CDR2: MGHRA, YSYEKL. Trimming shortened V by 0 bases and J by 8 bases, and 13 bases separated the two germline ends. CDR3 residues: CASSQDNGGRGYTF. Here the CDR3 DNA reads TGCGCCAGCAGCCAAGATAATGGGGGCAGAGGCTACACCTTC.

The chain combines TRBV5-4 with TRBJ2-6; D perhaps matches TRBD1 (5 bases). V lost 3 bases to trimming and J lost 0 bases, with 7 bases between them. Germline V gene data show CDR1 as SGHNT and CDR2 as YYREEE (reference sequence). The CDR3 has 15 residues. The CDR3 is CASSSQVSGANVLTF. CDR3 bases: TGTGCCAGCAGCTCACAGGTCTCTGGGGCCAACGTCCTGACTTTC.

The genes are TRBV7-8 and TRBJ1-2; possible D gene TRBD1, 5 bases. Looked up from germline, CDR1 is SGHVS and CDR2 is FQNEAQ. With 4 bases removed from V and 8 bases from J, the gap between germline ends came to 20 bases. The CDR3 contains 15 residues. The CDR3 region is CASSSGRPQGRGYTF. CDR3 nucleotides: TGTGCCAGCAGCTCCGGGAGACCTCAGGGTCGAGGCTACACCTTC.

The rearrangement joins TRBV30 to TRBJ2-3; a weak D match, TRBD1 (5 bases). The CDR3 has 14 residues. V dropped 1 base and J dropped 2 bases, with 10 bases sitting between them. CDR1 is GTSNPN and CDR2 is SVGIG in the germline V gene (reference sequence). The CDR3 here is CAWSGRGSTDTQYF. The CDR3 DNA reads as TGTGCCTGGAGTGGTAGGGGTTCCACAGATACGCAGTATTTT.

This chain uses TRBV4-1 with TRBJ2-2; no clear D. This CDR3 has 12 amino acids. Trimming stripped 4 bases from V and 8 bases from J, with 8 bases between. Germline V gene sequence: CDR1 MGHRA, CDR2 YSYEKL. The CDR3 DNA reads TGCGCCAGCAGCCCTCTCAGGGGGGAGCTGTTTTTT. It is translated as CASSPLRGELFF.

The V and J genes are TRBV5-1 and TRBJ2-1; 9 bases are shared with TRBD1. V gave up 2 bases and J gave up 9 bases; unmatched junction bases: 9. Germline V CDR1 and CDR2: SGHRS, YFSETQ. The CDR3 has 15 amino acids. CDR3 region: CASSFTGGEVTEQFF. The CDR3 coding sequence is TGCGCCAGCAGCTTTACAGGGGGCGAGGTGACTGAGCAGTTCTTC.

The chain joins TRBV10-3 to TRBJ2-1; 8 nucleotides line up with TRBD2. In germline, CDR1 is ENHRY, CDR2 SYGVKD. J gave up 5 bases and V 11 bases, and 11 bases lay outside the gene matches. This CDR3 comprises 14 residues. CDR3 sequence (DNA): TGTGCCGTCTCCGGGACTAGGGCTCACAATGAGCAGTTCTTC. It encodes CAVSGTRAHNEQFF.

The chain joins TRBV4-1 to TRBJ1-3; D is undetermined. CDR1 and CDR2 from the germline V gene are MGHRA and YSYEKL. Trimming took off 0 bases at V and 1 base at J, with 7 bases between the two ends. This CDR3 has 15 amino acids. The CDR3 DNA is TGCGCCAGCAGCCAAGACCCTTATTCTGGAAACACCATATATTTT. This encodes CASSQDPYSGNTIYF.

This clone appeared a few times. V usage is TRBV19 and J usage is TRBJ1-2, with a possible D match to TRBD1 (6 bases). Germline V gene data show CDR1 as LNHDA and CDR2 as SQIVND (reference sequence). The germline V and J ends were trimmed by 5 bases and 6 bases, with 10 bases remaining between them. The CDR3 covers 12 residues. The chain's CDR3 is CASSPGVHGYTF. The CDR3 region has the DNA TGTGCCAGTAGTCCAGGGGTGCATGGCTACACCTTC.

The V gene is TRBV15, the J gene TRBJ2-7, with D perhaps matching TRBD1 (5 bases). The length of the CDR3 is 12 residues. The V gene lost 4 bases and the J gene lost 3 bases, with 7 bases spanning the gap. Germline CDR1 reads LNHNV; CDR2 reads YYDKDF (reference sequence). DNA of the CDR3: TGTGCCACCAGCAAAGGGGTCTACGAGCAGTACTTC. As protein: CATSKGVYEQYF.

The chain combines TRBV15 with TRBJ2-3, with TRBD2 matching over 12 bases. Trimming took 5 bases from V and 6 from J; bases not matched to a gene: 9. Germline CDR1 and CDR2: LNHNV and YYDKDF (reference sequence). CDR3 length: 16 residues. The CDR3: CATSRGLAGGRDTQYF. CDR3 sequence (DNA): TGTGCCACCAGCCGGGGACTAGCGGGCGGGCGGGATACGCAGTATTTT.

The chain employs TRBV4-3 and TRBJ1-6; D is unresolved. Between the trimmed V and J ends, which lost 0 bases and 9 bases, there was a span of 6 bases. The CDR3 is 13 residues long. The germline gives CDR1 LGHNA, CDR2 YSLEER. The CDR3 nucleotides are TGCGCCAGCAGCCAAGATTGGAGTTCACCCCTCCACTTT. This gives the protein CASSQDWSSPLHF.

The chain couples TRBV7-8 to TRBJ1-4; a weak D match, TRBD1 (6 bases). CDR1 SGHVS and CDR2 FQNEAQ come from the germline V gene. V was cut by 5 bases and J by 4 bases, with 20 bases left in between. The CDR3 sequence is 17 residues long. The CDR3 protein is CASSRKGVGVYNEKLFF. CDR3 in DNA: TGTGCCAGCAGCAGGAAGGGGGTGGGGGTATATAATGAAAAACTGTTTTTT. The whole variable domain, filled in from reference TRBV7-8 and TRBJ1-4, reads GAGVSQSPRYKVAKRGQDVALRCDPISGHVSLFWYQQALGQGPEFLTYFQNEAQLDKSGLPSDRFFAERPEGSVSTLKIQRTQQEDSAVYLCASSRKGVGVYNEKLFFGSGTQLSVL.

This chain's CDR3 is CASSLGGGMNTEAFF. CDR3 in DNA: TGTGCCAGCAGCTTAGGCGGAGGGATGAACACTGAAGCTTTCTTT. The chain is built from TRBV13 and TRBJ1-1; D is undetermined. The germline CDR1 and CDR2 sequences are PRHDT and FYEKMQ (reference sequence). Between the trimmed V and J ends, which lost 0 bases and 0 bases, there was a span of 8 bases. The CDR3 loop spans 15 amino acids.

This chain's CDR3 is CAWSVRDTQHF. CDR3 nucleotides: TGTGCCTGGAGTGTACGAGACACCCAGCATTTT. The chain employs TRBV30 and TRBJ1-5; D is ambiguous. From germline, CDR1 is GTSNPN and CDR2 SVGIG (reference sequence). V was trimmed by 0 bases and J by 11 bases, leaving 8 bases between them. CDR3 size: 11 residues.

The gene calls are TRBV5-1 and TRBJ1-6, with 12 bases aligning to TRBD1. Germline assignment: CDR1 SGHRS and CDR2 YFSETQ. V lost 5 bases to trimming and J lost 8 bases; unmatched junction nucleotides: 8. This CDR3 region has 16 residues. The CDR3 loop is CASSSQGQGAHSPLHF. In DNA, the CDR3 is TGCGCCAGCAGTTCTCAGGGACAGGGGGCTCATTCACCCCTCCACTTT.

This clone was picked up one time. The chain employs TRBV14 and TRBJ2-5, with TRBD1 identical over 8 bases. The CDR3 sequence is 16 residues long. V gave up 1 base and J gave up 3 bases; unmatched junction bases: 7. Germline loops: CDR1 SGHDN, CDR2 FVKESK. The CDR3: CASSQGVYRGEETQYF. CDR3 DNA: TGTGCCAGCAGCCAAGGCGTCTACAGGGGGGAAGAGACCCAGTACTTC.

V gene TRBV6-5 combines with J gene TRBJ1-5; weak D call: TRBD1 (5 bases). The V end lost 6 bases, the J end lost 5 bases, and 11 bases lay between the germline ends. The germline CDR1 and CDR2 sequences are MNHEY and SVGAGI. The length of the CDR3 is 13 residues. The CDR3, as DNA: TGTGCCAGCAGGGGCGGGGGAGATCAGCCCCAGCATTTT. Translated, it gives CASRGGGDQPQHF.

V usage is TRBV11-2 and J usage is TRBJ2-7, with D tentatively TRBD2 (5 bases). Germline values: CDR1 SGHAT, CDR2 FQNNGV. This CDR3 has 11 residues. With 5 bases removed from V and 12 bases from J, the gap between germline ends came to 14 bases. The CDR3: CASSEMRGRYF. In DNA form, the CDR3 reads TGTGCCAGCAGCGAGATGAGAGGGCGGTACTTC.

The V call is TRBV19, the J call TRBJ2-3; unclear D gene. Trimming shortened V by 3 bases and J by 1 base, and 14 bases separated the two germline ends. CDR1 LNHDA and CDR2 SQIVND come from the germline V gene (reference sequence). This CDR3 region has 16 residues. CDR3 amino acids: CASSIPRGVGTDTQYF. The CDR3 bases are TGTGCCAGTAGTATTCCTAGAGGCGTGGGCACAGATACGCAGTATTTT.

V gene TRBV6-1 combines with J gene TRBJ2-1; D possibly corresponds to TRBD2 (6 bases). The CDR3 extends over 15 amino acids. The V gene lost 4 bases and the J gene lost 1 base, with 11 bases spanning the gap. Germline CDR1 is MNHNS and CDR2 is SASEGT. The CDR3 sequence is CASSAYSGSYNEQFF. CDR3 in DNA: TGTGCCAGCAGTGCCTATAGCGGTTCCTACAATGAGCAGTTCTTC.

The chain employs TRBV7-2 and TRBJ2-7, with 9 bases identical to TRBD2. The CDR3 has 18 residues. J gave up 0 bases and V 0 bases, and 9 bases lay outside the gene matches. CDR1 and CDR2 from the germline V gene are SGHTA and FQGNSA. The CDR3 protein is CASSLARVSGGSSYEQYF. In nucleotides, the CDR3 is TGTGCCAGCAGCTTAGCGCGTGTTAGCGGGGGAAGCTCCTACGAGCAGTACTTC. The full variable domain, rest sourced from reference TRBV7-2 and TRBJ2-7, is GAGVSQSPSNKVTEKGKDVELRCDPISGHTALYWYRQSLGQGLEFLIYFQGNSAPDKSGLPSDRFSAERTGGSVSTLTIQRTQQEDSAVYLCASSLARVSGGSSYEQYFGPGTRLTVT.

The CDR3 DNA reads TGTGCCAGCAGCTTGGCCATTACAGGGTTTAGCGAGCAGTACTTC. It codes for CASSLAITGFSEQYF. J is TRBJ2-7 and V is TRBV5-6; a weak D match, TRBD1 (6 bases). The CDR3 is made up of 15 amino acids. The V end lost 0 bases, the J end lost 6 bases, and 16 bases lay between the germline ends. In germline, CDR1 is SGHDT, CDR2 YYEEEE.

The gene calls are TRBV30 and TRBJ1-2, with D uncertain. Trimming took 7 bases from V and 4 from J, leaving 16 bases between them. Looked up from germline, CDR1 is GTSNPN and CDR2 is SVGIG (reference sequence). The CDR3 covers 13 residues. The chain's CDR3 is CASSREMVYGYTF. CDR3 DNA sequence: TGTGCCTCGTCCCGGGAGATGGTCTATGGCTACACCTTC.